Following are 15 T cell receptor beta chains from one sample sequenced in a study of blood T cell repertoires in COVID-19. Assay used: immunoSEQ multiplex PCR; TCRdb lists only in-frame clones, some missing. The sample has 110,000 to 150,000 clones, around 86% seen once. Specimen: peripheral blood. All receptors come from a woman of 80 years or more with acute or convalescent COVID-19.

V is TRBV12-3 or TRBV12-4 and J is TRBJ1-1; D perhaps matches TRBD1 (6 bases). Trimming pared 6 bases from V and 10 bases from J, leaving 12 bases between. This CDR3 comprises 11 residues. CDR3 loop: CASRNRVVAFF. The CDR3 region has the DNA TGTGCCAGCAGAAACAGGGTGGTAGCTTTCTTT.

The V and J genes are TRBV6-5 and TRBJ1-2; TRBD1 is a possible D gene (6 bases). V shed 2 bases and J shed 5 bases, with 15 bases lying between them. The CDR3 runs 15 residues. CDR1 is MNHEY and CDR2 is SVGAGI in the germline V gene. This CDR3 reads CASSYLVGGAYGYTF. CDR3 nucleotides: TGTGCCAGCAGTTACCTCGTCGGGGGGGCATATGGCTACACCTTC.

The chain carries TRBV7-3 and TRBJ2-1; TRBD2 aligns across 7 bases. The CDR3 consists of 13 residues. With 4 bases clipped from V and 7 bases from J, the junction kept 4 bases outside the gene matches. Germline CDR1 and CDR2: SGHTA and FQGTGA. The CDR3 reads CASSYPGGNEQFF. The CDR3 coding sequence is TGTGCCAGCAGCTACCCGGGGGGTAATGAGCAGTTCTTC.

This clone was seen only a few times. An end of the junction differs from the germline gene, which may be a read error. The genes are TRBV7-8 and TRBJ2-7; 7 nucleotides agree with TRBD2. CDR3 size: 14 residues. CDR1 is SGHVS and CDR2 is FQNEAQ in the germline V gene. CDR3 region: CASSFGRETPPGDF. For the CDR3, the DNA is TGTGCCAGCAGCTTTGGGCGGGAGACGCCACCGGGAGACTTC.

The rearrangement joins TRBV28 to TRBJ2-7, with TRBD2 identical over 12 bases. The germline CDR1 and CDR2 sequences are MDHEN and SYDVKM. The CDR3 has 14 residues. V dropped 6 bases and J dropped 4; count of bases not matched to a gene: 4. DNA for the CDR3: TGTGCCAGCAGCCCGACTAGCGGGAGATACGAGCAGTACTTC. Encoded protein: CASSPTSGRYEQYF.

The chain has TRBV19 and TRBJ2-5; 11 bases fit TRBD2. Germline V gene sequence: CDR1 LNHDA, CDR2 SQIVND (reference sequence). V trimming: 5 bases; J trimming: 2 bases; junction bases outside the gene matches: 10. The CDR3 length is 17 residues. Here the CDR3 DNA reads TGTGCCAGTAGTGATTGGGGACTAGCGGAGCGTCAAGAGACCCAGTACTTC. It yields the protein CASSDWGLAERQETQYF.

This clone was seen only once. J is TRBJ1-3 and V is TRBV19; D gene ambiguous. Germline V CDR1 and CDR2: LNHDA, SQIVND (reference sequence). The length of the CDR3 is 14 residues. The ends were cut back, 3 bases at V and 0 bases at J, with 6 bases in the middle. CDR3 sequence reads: CASSMSASGNTIYF. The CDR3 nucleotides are TGTGCCAGTAGTATGAGTGCCTCTGGAAACACCATATATTTT.

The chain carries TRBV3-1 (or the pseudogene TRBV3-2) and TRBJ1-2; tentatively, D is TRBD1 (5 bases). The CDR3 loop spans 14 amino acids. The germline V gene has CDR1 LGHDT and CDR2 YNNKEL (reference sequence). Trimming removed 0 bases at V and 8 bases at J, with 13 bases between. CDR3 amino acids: CASSQDLRGKGYTF. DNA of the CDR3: TGTGCCAGCAGCCAAGACCTTAGGGGAAAAGGCTACACCTTC.

The CDR3 loop reads CASSQEQGANVRSPLHF. Here the CDR3 DNA reads TGTGCCAGCAGCCAAGAACAGGGGGCAAATGTCAGATCACCCCTCCACTTT. The chain recombines TRBV5-6 with TRBJ1-6; 9 nucleotides line up with TRBD1. Germline V gene lookup returns CDR1 SGHDT and CDR2 YYEEEE. This CDR3 comprises 17 residues. With 4 bases clipped from V and 10 bases from J, the junction kept 15 bases outside the gene matches.

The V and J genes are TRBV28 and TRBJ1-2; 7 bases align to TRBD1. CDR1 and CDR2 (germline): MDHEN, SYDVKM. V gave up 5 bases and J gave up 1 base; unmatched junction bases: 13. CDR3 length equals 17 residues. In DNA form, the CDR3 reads TGTGCCAGCAGTCCAGAGCCGGGACAGATCTATAACTATGGCTACACCTTC. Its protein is CASSPEPGQIYNYGYTF.

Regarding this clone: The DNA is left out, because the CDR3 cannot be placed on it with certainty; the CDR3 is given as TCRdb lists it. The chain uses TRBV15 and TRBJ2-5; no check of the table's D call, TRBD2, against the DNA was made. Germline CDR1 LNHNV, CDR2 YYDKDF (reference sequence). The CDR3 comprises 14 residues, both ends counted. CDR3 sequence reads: CATSRSLYQETQYF.

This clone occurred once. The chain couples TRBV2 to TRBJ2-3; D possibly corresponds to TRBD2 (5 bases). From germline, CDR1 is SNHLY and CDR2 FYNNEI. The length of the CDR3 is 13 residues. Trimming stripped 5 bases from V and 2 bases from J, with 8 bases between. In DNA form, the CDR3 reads TGTGCCAGCAGTAGCGGCTTCACAGATACGCAGTATTTT. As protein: CASSSGFTDTQYF.

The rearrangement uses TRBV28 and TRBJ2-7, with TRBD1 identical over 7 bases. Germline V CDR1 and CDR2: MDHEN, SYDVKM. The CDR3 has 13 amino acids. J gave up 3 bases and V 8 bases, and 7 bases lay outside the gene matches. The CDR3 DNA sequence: TGTGCCAGCCAGGGACAGCCTCGCTACGAGCAGTACTTC. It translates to CASQGQPRYEQYF.

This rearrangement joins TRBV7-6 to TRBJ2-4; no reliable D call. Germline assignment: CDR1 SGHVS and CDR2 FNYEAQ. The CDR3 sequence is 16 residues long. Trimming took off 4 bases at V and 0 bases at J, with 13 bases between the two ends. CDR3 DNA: TGTGCCAGCAGCTCCTACTCTGCTCAAGCCAAAAACATTCAGTACTTC. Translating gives CASSSYSAQAKNIQYF. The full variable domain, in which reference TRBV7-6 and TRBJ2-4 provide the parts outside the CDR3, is GAGVSQSPRYKVTKRGQDVALRCDPISGHVSLYWYRQALGQGPEFLTYFNYEAQQDKSGLPNDRFSAERPEGSISTLTIQRTEQRDSAMYRCASSSYSAQAKNIQYFGAGTRLSVL.

CDR3 sequence: CASSPRTSRETQYF. CDR3 coding DNA: TGCGCCAGCAGCCCGCGGACTAGTCGGGAGACCCAGTACTTC. The gene calls are TRBV5-1 and TRBJ2-5, with TRBD2 matching 7 bases. This CDR3 is built from 14 residues. CDR1 is SGHRS and CDR2 is YFSETQ in the germline V gene. V was pared by 4 bases and J by 5 bases, with 8 bases of the junction left unmatched.